This entry describes one T cell receptor (beta chain). This clone was seen only once. Its antigen specificity is not known. Base quality data are lacking; no much larger clone is found one base away. The sample belongs to a study of T cell changes during pregnancy in multiple sclerosis (dated by TCRdb to about 2019). Context from the whole study: The study examined how the T cell repertoire changed over the course of pregnancy in women with multiple sclerosis.

CDR1 and CDR2, per the germline V gene, are LGHNA and YSLEER. The CDR3 numbers 18 residues from cysteine through phenylalanine. Solely the CDR3 DNA is kept, with 54 bases framed from the first base. Library preparation used the immunoSEQ multiplex PCR assay. In TCRdb, the immuneACCESS table is reduced to in-frame sequences with V and J assigned. These tables do not hold every clone; where another copy was compared, an unresolved V gene accounts for under half, and the others remain unexplained. This sample comprises 45,000 to 55,000 clones, nearly 95% of them detected only once. The leading ten clones occupy around 1% of the sample.

This chain joins TRBV4-3 to TRBJ2-5; 9 central nucleotides agree with TRBD1. TRBJ2-7 explains the end of the DNA better; the J call may be wrong. This TCR was sampled from a female donor with multiple sclerosis, enrolled in a pregnancy study. The sample here was peripheral blood, taken after pregnancy. The nucleotide sequence reads TGCGCCAGCAGCCAAGATTACAGGGGGCGCGGTGGGTCCTACGAGCAGTACTTC. Its protein product is CASSQDYRGRGGSYEQYF.